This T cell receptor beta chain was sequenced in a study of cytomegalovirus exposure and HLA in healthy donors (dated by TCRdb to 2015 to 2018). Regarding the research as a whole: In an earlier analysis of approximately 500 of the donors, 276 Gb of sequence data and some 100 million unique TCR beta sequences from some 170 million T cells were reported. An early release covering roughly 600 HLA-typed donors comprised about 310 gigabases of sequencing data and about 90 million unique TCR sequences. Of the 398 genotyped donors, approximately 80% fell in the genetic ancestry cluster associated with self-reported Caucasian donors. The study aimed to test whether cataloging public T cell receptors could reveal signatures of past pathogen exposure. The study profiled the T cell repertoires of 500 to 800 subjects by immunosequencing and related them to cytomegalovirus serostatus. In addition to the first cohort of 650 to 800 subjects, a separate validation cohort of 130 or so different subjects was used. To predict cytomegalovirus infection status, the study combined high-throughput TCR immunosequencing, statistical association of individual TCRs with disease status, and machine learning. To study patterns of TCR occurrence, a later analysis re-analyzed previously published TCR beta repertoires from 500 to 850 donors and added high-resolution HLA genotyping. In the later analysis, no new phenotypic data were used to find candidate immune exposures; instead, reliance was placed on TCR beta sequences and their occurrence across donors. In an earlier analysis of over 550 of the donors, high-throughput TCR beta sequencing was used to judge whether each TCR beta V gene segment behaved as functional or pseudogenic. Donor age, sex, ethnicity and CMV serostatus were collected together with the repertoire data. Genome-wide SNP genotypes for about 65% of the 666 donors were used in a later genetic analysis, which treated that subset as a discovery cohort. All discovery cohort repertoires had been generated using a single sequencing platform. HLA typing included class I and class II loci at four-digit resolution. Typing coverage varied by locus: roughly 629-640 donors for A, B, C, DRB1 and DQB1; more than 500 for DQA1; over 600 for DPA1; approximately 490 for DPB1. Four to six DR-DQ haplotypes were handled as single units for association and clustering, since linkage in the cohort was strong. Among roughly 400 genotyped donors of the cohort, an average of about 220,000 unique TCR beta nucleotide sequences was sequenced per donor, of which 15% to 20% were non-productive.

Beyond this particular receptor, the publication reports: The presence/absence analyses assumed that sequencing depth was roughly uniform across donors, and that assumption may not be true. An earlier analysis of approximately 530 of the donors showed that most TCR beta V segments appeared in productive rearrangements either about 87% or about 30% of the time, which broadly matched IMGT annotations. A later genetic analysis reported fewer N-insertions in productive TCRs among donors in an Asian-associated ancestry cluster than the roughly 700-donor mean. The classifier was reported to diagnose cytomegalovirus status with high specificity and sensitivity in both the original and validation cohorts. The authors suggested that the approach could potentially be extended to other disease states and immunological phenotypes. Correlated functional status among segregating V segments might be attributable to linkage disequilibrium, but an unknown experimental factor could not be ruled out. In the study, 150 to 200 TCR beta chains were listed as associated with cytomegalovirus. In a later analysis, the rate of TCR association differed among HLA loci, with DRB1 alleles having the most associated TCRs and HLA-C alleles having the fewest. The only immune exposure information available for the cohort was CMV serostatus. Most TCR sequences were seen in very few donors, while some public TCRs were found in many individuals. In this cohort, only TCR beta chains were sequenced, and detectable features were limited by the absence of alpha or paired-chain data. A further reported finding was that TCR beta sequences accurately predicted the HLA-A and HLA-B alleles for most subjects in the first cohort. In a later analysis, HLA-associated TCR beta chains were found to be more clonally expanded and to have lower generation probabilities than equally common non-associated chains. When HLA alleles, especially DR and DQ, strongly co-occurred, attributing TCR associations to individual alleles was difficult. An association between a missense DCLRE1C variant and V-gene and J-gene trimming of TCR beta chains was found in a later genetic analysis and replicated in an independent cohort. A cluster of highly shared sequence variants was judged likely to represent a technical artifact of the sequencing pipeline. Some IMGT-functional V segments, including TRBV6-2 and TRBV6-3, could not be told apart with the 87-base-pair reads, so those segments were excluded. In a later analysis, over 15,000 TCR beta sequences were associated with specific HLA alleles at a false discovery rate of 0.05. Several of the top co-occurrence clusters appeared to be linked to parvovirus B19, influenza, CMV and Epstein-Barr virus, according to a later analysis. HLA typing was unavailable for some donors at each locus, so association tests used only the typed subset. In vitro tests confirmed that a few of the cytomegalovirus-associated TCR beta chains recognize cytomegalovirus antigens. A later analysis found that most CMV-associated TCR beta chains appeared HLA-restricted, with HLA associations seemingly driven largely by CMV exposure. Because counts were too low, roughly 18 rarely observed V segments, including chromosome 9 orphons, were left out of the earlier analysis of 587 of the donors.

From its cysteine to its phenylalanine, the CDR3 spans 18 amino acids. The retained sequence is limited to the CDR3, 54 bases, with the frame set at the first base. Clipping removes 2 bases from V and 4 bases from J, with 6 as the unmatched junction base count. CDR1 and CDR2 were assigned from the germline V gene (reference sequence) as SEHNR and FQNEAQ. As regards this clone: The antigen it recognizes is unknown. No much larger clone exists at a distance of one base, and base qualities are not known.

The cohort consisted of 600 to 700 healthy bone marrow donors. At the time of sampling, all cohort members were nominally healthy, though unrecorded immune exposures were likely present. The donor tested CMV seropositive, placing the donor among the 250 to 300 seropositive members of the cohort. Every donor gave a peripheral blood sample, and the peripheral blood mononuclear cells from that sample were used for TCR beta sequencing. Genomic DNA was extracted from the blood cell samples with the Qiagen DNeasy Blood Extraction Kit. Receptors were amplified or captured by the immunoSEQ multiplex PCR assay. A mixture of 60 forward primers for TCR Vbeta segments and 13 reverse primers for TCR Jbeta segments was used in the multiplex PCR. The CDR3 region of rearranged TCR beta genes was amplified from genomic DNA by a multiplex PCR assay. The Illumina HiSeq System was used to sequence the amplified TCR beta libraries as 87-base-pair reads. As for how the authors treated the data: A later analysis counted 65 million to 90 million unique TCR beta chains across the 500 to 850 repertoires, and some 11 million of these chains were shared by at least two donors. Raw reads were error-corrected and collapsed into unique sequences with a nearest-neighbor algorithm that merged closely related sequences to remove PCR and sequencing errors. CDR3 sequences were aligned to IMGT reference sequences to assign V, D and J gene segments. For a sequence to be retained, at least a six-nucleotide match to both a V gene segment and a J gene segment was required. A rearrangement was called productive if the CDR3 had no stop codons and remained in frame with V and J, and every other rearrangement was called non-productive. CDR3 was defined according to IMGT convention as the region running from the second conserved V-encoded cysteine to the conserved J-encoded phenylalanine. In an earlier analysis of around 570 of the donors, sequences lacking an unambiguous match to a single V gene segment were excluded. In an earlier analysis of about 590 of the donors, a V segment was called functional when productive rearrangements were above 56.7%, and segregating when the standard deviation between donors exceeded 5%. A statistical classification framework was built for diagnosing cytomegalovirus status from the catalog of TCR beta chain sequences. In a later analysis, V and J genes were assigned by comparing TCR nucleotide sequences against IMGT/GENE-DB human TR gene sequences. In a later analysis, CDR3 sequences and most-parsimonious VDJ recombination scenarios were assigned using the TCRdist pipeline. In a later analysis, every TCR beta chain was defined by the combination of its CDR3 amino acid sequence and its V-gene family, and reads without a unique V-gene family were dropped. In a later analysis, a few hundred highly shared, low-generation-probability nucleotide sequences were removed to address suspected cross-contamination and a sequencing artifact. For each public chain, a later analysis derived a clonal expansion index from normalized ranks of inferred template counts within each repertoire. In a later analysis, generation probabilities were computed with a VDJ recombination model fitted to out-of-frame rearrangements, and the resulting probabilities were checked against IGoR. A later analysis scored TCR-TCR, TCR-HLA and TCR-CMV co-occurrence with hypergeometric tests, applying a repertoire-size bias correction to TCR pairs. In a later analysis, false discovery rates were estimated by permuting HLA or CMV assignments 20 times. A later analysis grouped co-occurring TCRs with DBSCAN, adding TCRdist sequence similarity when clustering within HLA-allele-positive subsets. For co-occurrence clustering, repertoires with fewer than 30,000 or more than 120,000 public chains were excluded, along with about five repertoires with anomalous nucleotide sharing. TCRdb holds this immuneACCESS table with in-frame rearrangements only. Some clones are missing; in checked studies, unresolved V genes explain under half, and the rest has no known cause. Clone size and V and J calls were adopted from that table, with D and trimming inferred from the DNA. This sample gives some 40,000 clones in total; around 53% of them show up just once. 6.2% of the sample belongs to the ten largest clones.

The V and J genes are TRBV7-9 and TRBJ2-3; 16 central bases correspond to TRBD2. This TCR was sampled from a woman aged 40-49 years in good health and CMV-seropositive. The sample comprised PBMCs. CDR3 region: CASSLPGLAGGLPDTQYF. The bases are TGTGCCAGCAGCTTACCGGGACTAGCGGGGGGGCTTCCAGATACGCAGTATTTT. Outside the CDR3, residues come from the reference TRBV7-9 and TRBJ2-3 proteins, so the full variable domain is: DTGVSQNPRHKITKRGQNVTFRCDPISEHNRLYWYRQTLGQGPEFLTYFQNEAQLEKSRLLSDRFSAERPKGSFSTLEIQRTEQGDSAMYLCASSLPGLAGGLPDTQYFGPGTRLTVL.